These 11 T cell receptor beta chains share one sample of origin, sequenced in a study of blood T cell repertoires in COVID-19. The data were produced by immunoSEQ multiplex PCR, yet TCRdb's version contains in-frame clones alone and is incomplete. Counted here are about 670,000 clones, approximately 90% occurring once; the ten biggest clones make up around 0.3%. Source material: peripheral blood. Receptor source: a woman under 30 with acute or convalescent COVID-19.

This clone was recorded a few times. The chain is built from TRBV19 and TRBJ1-6; D is unresolved. Germline CDR1 reads LNHDA; CDR2 reads SQIVND (reference sequence). This CDR3 is 14 amino acids long. The ends were cut back, 3 bases at V and 7 bases at J, with 10 bases in the middle. The CDR3 region has the DNA TGTGCCAGTAGTATCCTAATGATAAATTCACCCCTCCACTTT. Protein sequence: CASSILMINSPLHF. The whole variable domain, filled in from reference TRBV19 and TRBJ1-6, reads DGGITQSPKYLFRKEGQNVTLSCEQNLNHDAMYWYRQDPGQGLRLIYYSQIVNDFQKGDIAEGYSVSREKKESFPLTVTSAQKNPTAFYLCASSILMINSPLHFGNGTRLTVT.

CDR3 sequence reads: CASSFAGTGHNSPLHF. The CDR3 region has the DNA TGTGCCAGCAGTTTTGCCGGGACAGGGCATAATTCACCCCTCCACTTT. This chain joins TRBV2 and TRBJ1-6, with 9 bases identical to TRBD1. The CDR3 totals 16 residues. Germline V gives CDR1 SNHLY, CDR2 FYNNEI. J gave up 5 bases and V 5 bases, and 7 bases lay outside the gene matches.

V and J are TRBV3-1 (or the pseudogene TRBV3-2) and TRBJ2-7; tentative D call: TRBD2 (7 bases). Deletions cut 7 bases from V and 3 bases from J, with 19 bases between. The CDR3 is 15 residues long. Germline V gene data show CDR1 as LGHDT and CDR2 as YNNKEL (reference sequence). This CDR3 is CASIGRGDTNYEQYF. The CDR3 coding sequence is TGTGCCAGCATTGGGAGGGGGGACACCAACTACGAGCAGTACTTC.

J is TRBJ2-2 and V is TRBV13; TRBD1 matches at 8 bases. With 1 base clipped from V and 9 bases from J, the junction kept 10 bases outside the gene matches. This CDR3 has 16 amino acids. The germline V gene encodes CDR1 PRHDT and CDR2 FYEKMQ (reference sequence). This CDR3 reads CASSLDSDRVNRELFF. The CDR3 nucleotides read TGTGCCAGCAGCTTAGACTCGGACAGGGTCAACCGGGAGCTGTTTTTT.

The chain has TRBV7-5 and TRBJ1-4. TRBV7-5 counts as a pseudogene. This CDR3 contains 24 residues. The CDR3: CARSLGRPDPTSLKKSNRGEKLFF. The DNA of the CDR3 is TGTGCCAGAAGCTTAGGGAGACCGGATCCCACCTCACTAAAAAAATCAAACCGGGGTGAAAAACTGTTTTTT.

V and J are TRBV25-1 and TRBJ2-5; D unclear. This CDR3 region has 13 residues. Trimming shortened V by 4 bases and J by 4 bases, and 10 bases separated the two germline ends. Germline V gene data show CDR1 as MGHDK and CDR2 as SYGVNS. CDR3 sequence reads: CASSVYVAETQYF. The DNA of the CDR3 is TGTGCCAGCAGTGTTTACGTGGCAGAGACCCAGTACTTC.

The chain couples TRBV7-2 to TRBJ2-7; tentatively, D is TRBD2 (6 bases). The V end was cut by 5 bases, the J end by 2 bases, with 13 bases between. There are 14 residues in the CDR3. The V gene's germline CDR1 is SGHTA and CDR2 FQGNSA. The CDR3 spells CASSVGTSAYEQYF. For the CDR3, the DNA is TGTGCCAGCAGCGTAGGGACTTCAGCCTACGAGCAGTACTTC.

The chain recombines TRBV30 with TRBJ2-5; tentative D call: TRBD2 (7 bases). The CDR3 consists of 15 residues. Germline V gives CDR1 GTSNPN, CDR2 SVGIG (reference sequence). CDR3 coding DNA: TGTGCTGTCTCCTGGTGGGGGGGGGCCATTTGGACCCAGTACTTC. This encodes CAVSWWGGAIWTQYF.

The rearrangement links TRBV9 to TRBJ2-1; 8 bases are a match to TRBD2. CDR3 length: 17 residues. CDR1 is SGDLS, CDR2 YYNGEE, per germline. J gave up 8 bases and V 0 bases, and 13 bases lay outside the gene matches. DNA for the CDR3: TGTGCCAGCAGCGTAGAGGGGTCTAGCGGGTACCTCGATGAGCAGTTCTTC. Its protein product is CASSVEGSSGYLDEQFF.

The V gene is TRBV4-3, the J gene TRBJ1-1; perhaps TRBD1 as D (6 bases). CDR3 length: 17 residues. Looked up from germline, CDR1 is LGHNA and CDR2 is YSLEER. V lost 0 bases to trimming and J lost 4 bases, with 18 bases between them. In nucleotides, the CDR3 is TGCGCCAGCAGCCAAGATTCGGGACAACTTAAGGGCACTGAAGCTTTCTTT. This gives the protein CASSQDSGQLKGTEAFF.

This clone was found once. The J gene is TRBJ1-3, the V gene TRBV4-3; the match to TRBD1 covers 8 bases. The CDR3 is 14 amino acids. Germline values: CDR1 LGHNA, CDR2 YSLEER. V lost 1 base and J lost 7; bases outside the gene matches: 3. The CDR3, as DNA: TGCGCCAGCAGCCAAGCCCACAGGGGGAACACCATATATTTT. Translating it yields CASSQAHRGNTIYF.